The clone carrying this T cell receptor (beta chain) occurred many times. Its antigen is not known. This sample stems from a study of response to subunit inactivated influenza vaccine. Study results and limitations: After each seasonal influenza vaccination, few new T cells are recruited, the authors suggested.

TCRdb re-called the RT-PCR reads through MiXCR, storing one row per CDR3 protein. This sample yields about half a million distinct CDR3 sequences, of which over 9.5% are seen a single time; approximately 12% belongs to the top ten. Germline trimming cut 6 bases from V and 0 bases from J; bases unmatched to any gene: 16. The germline gives CDR1 MNHNS, CDR2 SASEGT. This CDR3 is 18 amino acids long. The source material was PBMCs from blood, sampled more than 35 days after vaccination. This receptor was taken from a man aged 50-60 years who received an inactivated influenza vaccine. The genes are TRBV6-1 and TRBJ1-2; 7 bases are a match to TRBD1. This CDR3 is CASSVFSTRQGPNYGYTF. The CDR3 DNA follows: TGTGCCAGCAGCGTTTTCTCTACGAGACAGGGCCCTAACTATGGCTACACCTTC.